This TCR beta chain emerged from a study of identical twins. The ends were cut back, 1 base at V and 0 bases at J, with 13 bases in the middle. Germline loops: CDR1 MGHRA, CDR2 YSYEKL. This CDR3 is 17 amino acids long. One entry per CDR3 protein, called by TCRdb with MiXCR from the 5' RACE reads. The sample yields about 340,000 distinct CDR3 sequences, around 9.7% seen once. The receptor's source is a woman aged 45-59 years in good health. V gene TRBV4-1 combines with J gene TRBJ2-1; perhaps TRBD1 as D (5 bases). The sequenced material came from naive T cells sorted from blood. The CDR3 DNA follows: TGCGCCAGCAGCCAAGGGGCAGGGATTAGCTCCTACAATGAGCAGTTCTTC. It is translated as CASSQGAGISSYNEQFF.